A selection of T cell receptor beta chains follows, all from one sample in a study of molecular identifiers for immune sequencing clone quantification. TCRdb re-derived calls from the PCR reads in MiXCR, one entry per CDR3 protein. The sample contains over 550,000 distinct CDR3 sequences, about 25% of which appear only once. The sample comprised naive CD8+ T cells from blood, with Jurkat cell RNA spiked in. All receptors come from a human donor in good health. Some libraries in this study had Jurkat cell RNA spiked in. Each CDR3 is given with its conserved first and last residue. Size is omitted from some rows. Given values are once, few, many or a class for expanded clones.

j_call v_call clone_size cdr3_aa
TRBJ1-1 TRBV30 few CAWSVLGSRDTEAFF
TRBJ1-2 TRBV2 . CASSTSELTSGYTF
TRBJ1-4 TRBV11-2 few CASSFSGSPNEKLFF
TRBJ1-1 TRBV4-1 . CASSQLGGREAFF
TRBJ2-7 TRBV4-1 many CASSPAPSEISYEQYF
TRBJ2-5 TRBV7-9 few CASSSPGLASPWETQYF
TRBJ2-3 TRBV27 few CASRVLAGQDTQYF
TRBJ1-2 TRBV29-1 . CSVEGGGPRSPNYGYTF
TRBJ2-2 TRBV4-1 . CASSQDWGPGELFF
TRBJ2-3 TRBV3-1 . CASSQNPKLTYTQYF
TRBJ2-3 TRBV6-2/TRBV6-3 few CASSYEWLADSTDTQYF
TRBJ1-5 TRBV19 . CASSNGQGGYQPQHF
TRBJ1-5 TRBV7-8 few CASSLAGGGLGNQPQHF
TRBJ1-5 TRBV6-1 . CASSDRQRINQPQHF
TRBJ1-1 TRBV7-9 many CASSLAPGVWDTEAFF
TRBJ2-1 TRBV7-2 many CASSLGLNEQFF
TRBJ1-5 TRBV19 . CASSMTAVSNQPQHF
TRBJ2-7 TRBV4-3 few CASSQDSGTGNEQYF
TRBJ2-1 TRBV28 many CASRPADYNEQFF
TRBJ2-3 TRBV13 many CASGQGLSTDTQYF
TRBJ2-3 TRBV30 . CAWSVRLGIADTQYF
TRBJ2-2 TRBV12-3/TRBV12-4 many CASSQTTANTGELFF
TRBJ2-1 TRBV29-1 few CSVDSGSYNEQFF
TRBJ2-3 TRBV11-2 many CASSSTPISATDTQYF
TRBJ2-3 TRBV28 many CASSNSGPVHTDTQYF
TRBJ2-3 TRBV13 many CASSAGLAGDTQYF
TRBJ2-7 TRBV20-1 few CSTKLAGSYEQYF
TRBJ2-7 TRBV23-1 . CASSHVPPRQSFALRTYEQYF
TRBJ1-1 TRBV11-2 . CASSLGQGFSASF